This TCR beta chain comes out of a study of response to subunit inactivated influenza vaccine. This clonotype was counted many times. Its antigen remains unidentified. Findings and caveats of the study: With each seasonal influenza vaccination, the authors suggested, few new T cells are recruited.

TCRdb re-derived calls from the RT-PCR reads in MiXCR, one entry per CDR3 protein. The table has a few hundred thousand distinct CDR3 sequences, 12% to 15% seen once; the top ten hold more than 9.5%. The source is a man aged 50 to 59 who received an inactivated influenza vaccine. Sequencing was performed on PBMCs from blood, taken 12 days after vaccination.

This CDR3 reads CATSRPLGVEQFF. CDR3 bases: TGTGCCACCAGCAGGCCCTTGGGGGTCGAGCAGTTCTTC. The chain has TRBV15 and TRBJ2-1; D possibly uses TRBD1 or TRBD2 (5 bases each). V gave up 3 bases and J gave up 10 bases, with 13 bases separating them. Per germline, CDR1 LNHNV and CDR2 YYDKDF (reference sequence). There are 13 residues in the CDR3.